The 27 T cell receptor beta chains in this list originate from one sample, sequenced in a study of molecular identifiers for immune sequencing clone quantification. TCRdb re-derived calls from the PCR reads in MiXCR, one entry per CDR3 protein. The data hold under 600,000 distinct CDR3 sequences, with about 25% observed a single time. The sample consisted of naive CD8+ T cells from blood, with Jurkat cell RNA spiked in. Subset: FACS-sorted CD8+CD4-CCR7+CD45RA+ naive T cells. The source is a human donor in good health. Some libraries in this study had Jurkat cell RNA spiked in.

The chain combines TRBV7-2 with TRBJ2-1, with unresolved D. With 5 bases removed from V and 7 bases from J, the gap between germline ends came to 12 bases. Germline V lookup: CDR1 SGHTA, CDR2 FQGNSA. There are 13 residues in the CDR3. The CDR3 sequence: CASSPFIVNEQFF. For the CDR3, the DNA is TGTGCCAGCAGCCCGTTCATTGTGAATGAGCAGTTCTTC.

This clonotype is a singleton in its sample. A clone one base away is much larger, so this may be a read error. The gene calls are TRBV7-9 and TRBJ1-1; no clear D. V was shortened by 4 bases and J by 1 base, with 7 bases between the two germline ends. Germline CDR1 and CDR2: SEHNR and FQNEAQ (reference sequence). This CDR3 has 13 residues. CDR3 region: CASSYMPNTEAFF. The CDR3 nucleotides read TGTGCCAGCAGCTATATGCCGAACACTGAAGCTTTCTTT.

For this clonotype: Relative to the germline gene, one junction end is altered; a read error may explain this. The J gene is TRBJ2-1, the V gene TRBV7-2; TRBD2 matches 10 bases. CDR1 and CDR2 from the germline V gene are SGHTA and FQGNSA. This CDR3 has 15 residues. The CDR3 region is CASSLAGASYNEQFF. For the CDR3, the DNA is TGTGCCAGCAGCCTAGCGGGGGCCTCCTACAATGAGCAGTTCTTC.

This clonotype was found many times. The gene calls are TRBV6-2 or TRBV6-3 and TRBJ2-2; D is undetermined. Trimming removed 1 base from V and 5 bases from J, with 14 bases in between. The CDR3 extends over 16 amino acids. Germline V CDR1 and CDR2: MNHEY, SVGEGT. The CDR3: CASSYYEASRTGELFF. CDR3 coding DNA: TGTGCCAGCAGTTACTATGAAGCCTCGAGGACCGGGGAGCTGTTTTTT.

This clonotype was counted only a few times. The V gene is TRBV12-3 or TRBV12-4, the J gene TRBJ2-1; perhaps TRBD2 as D (7 bases). The ends were cut back, 10 bases at V and 2 bases at J, with 27 bases in the middle. The CDR3 extends over 18 amino acids. CDR3 amino acids: CATEPRLEGGGPYNEQFF. CDR3 nucleotides: TGTGCCACCGAGCCCCGGCTCGAGGGGGGGGGACCCTACAATGAGCAGTTCTTC.

This sequence joins TRBV27 and TRBJ2-1, with TRBD2 matching over 9 bases. Losses at the gene ends were 6 bases for V and 2 bases for J; bases not matched to a gene: 8. The CDR3 contains 16 residues. Germline V lookup: CDR1 MNHEY, CDR2 SMNVEV (reference sequence). Written as DNA, the CDR3 is TGTGCCAGCAGACATCTACTAGCGGGTCCCTACAATGAGCAGTTCTTC. This translates into CASRHLLAGPYNEQFF.

The chain has TRBV20-1 and TRBJ2-5; 7 bases map to TRBD2. Unmatched junction bases numbered 9, after V lost 3 bases and J lost 5 bases. The CDR3 spans 14 residues. The germline gives CDR1 DFQATT, CDR2 SNEGSKA (reference sequence). This CDR3 reads CSASRPGGGETQYF. The DNA for the CDR3 is TGCAGTGCTAGCCGGCCGGGAGGTGGGGAGACCCAGTACTTC.

The chain combines TRBV7-3 with TRBJ2-7; 8 bases agree with TRBD1. V lost 4 bases to trimming and J lost 1 base; unmatched junction nucleotides: 6. The CDR3 has 15 residues. In germline, CDR1 is SGHTA, CDR2 FQGTGA. CDR3 nucleotide sequence: TGTGCCAGCAGCTCATCCCAGGGGGCGTCCTACGAGCAGTACTTC. It yields the protein CASSSSQGASYEQYF.

In its sample, this clonotype was seen a few times. The V and J genes are TRBV12-3 or TRBV12-4 and TRBJ1-5; the match to TRBD1 covers 9 bases. Trimming removed 5 bases from V and 7 bases from J; junction bases left unmatched: 3. The CDR3 runs 13 residues. CDR3 sequence: CASSTGGLQPQHF. The CDR3 DNA reads as TGTGCCAGCAGTACAGGGGGCTTGCAGCCCCAGCATTTT.

This clonotype was seen a handful of times. The chain carries TRBV12-3 or TRBV12-4 and TRBJ2-3; no definite D call. The CDR3 is 13 residues long. Trimming cost V 8 bases and J 4 bases, with 13 bases left between them. The CDR3 is CASAASGADTQYF. CDR3 coding DNA: TGTGCCAGCGCCGCCAGTGGGGCAGATACGCAGTATTTT.

This clonotype appeared a single time. A much larger clone differs by one base, so this may be a read error. The V gene is TRBV28, the J gene TRBJ1-4; D remains ambiguous. There are 14 residues in the CDR3. Germline V gives CDR1 MDHEN, CDR2 SYDVKM. The V and J ends lost 10 bases and 2 bases respectively, with 14 bases between them. CDR3 nucleotides: TGTGCCATAGACCCATCCGGGACTAATGAAAAACTGTTTTTT. Its protein product is CAIDPSGTNEKLFF.

A note on this clonotype: An end of the junction differs from the germline gene, which may be a read error. The V call is TRBV25-1, the J call TRBJ2-7; 7 bases line up with TRBD1. The germline CDR1 and CDR2 sequences are MGHDK and SYGVNS. The CDR3 has 14 residues. CDR3 sequence: CARSPIGPGGEQYF. CDR3 in DNA: TGTGCCCGCAGTCCCATTGGGCCAGGGGGCGAGCAGTACTTC.

Notes on this clonotype: A read error is possible here, since a much larger clone lies one base away. This sequence joins TRBV4-3 and TRBJ2-7; unclear D gene. The CDR3 has 13 residues. Germline lookup yields CDR1 LGHNA and CDR2 YSLEER. The CDR3 coding sequence is TGCGCCAGCAGCCAGGAACGAACGTACGTGCAGTACTTC. Translated, it gives CASSQERTYVQYF.

This clonotype has at least ten counts. The chain joins TRBV11-2 to TRBJ2-5; D gene uncertain. This CDR3 has 15 amino acids. The V end was cut by 4 bases, the J end by 2 bases, with 14 bases between. Germline lookup yields CDR1 SGHAT and CDR2 FQNNGV. The chain's CDR3 is CASSSLLRPQETQYF. CDR3 coding DNA: TGTGCCAGCAGCTCCCTACTGCGGCCACAAGAGACCCAGTACTTC. Filled out from reference TRBV11-2 and TRBJ2-5, the complete variable domain reads EAGVAQSPRYKIIEKRQSVAFWCNPISGHATLYWYQQILGQGPKLLIQFQNNGVVDDSQLPKDRFSAERLKGVDSTLKIQPAKLEDSAVYLCASSSLLRPQETQYFGPGTRLLVL.

This clonotype occurred a few times. This sequence joins TRBV4-3 and TRBJ2-7; the match to TRBD2 covers 13 bases. This CDR3 contains 19 residues. Trimming took 0 bases from V and 0 from J; bases not matched to a gene: 8. CDR1 is LGHNA and CDR2 is YSLEER in the germline V gene. CDR3 in amino acids: CASSQDWGTSGTASYEQYF. The CDR3 DNA reads TGCGCCAGCAGCCAAGATTGGGGGACTAGCGGGACCGCCTCCTACGAGCAGTACTTC.

This clonotype has just a few counts. The chain links TRBV7-9 to TRBJ1-3, with 8 bases matching TRBD1. The germline V gene has CDR1 SEHNR and CDR2 FQNEAQ (reference sequence). V lost 1 base, J lost 2 bases, and 1 base stayed unmatched. The CDR3 runs 15 residues. In nucleotides, the CDR3 is TGTGCCAGCAGCTTAGAACAGGGGGCTGGAAACACCATATATTTT. This translates into CASSLEQGAGNTIYF. The entire variable domain, with the rest obtained from reference TRBV7-9 and TRBJ1-3, is as follows: DTGVSQNPRHKITKRGQNVTFRCDPISEHNRLYWYRQTLGQGPEFLTYFQNEAQLEKSRLLSDRFSAERPKGSFSTLEIQRTEQGDSAMYLCASSLEQGAGNTIYFGEGSWLTVV.

The chain couples TRBV4-1 to TRBJ2-7; 8 nucleotides agree with TRBD2. Germline CDR1 is MGHRA and CDR2 is YSYEKL. V dropped 3 bases and J dropped 2; count of bases not matched to a gene: 6. This CDR3 has 15 amino acids. The DNA of the CDR3 is TGCGCCAGCAGCCACAGTAGCGGGGCTCCCTACGAGCAGTACTTC. Its translation: CASSHSSGAPYEQYF.

This clonotype was seen more than once but under ten times. The rearrangement links TRBV20-1 to TRBJ2-7, with 7 bases lining up with TRBD1. V was pared by 5 bases and J by 3 bases, with 1 base of the junction left unmatched. The CDR3 consists of 11 residues. CDR1 and CDR2 from the germline V gene are DFQATT and SNEGSKA (reference sequence). The CDR3 region is CSAYRGYEQYF. The CDR3 DNA reads as TGCAGTGCTTACAGGGGCTACGAGCAGTACTTC.

The chain is built from TRBV5-1 and TRBJ2-7; D gene unclear. The length of the CDR3 is 15 residues. The ends were cut back, 4 bases at V and 2 bases at J, with 16 bases in the middle. CDR1 and CDR2 (germline): SGHRS, YFSETQ. The CDR3 DNA sequence: TGCGCCAGCAGCCCCACGCCTGTCTCGGCCTACGAGCAGTACTTC. Translation gives CASSPTPVSAYEQYF.

The V call is TRBV7-9, the J call TRBJ2-2; tentative D call: TRBD1 (6 bases). Per germline, CDR1 SEHNR and CDR2 FQNEAQ (reference sequence). CDR3 length equals 15 residues. V dropped 5 bases and J dropped 1 base, with 11 bases sitting between them. CDR3 amino acids: CASSPEGQNTGELFF. The CDR3 DNA is TGTGCCAGCAGCCCAGAGGGACAGAACACCGGGGAGCTGTTTTTT.

The chain recombines TRBV12-3 or TRBV12-4 with TRBJ2-3; 7 nucleotides match TRBD2. This CDR3 is 14 amino acids long. Trimming removed 9 bases from V and 4 bases from J; junction bases left unmatched: 10. In DNA form, the CDR3 reads TGTGCCAGTAACCCGGGAGGCGGAGCAGATACGCAGTATTTT. This sequence encodes CASNPGGGADTQYF.

Concerning this clonotype: The junction shows a germline mismatch at one end, possibly a read error. The rearrangement links TRBV5-3 to TRBJ1-2; D call uncertain. TRBV5-3 is an open reading frame, and its role is uncertain. This CDR3 contains 13 residues. The CDR3 spells CASRPTELYGYAF. The CDR3 nucleotides are TGTGCCAGCAGACCAACAGAGCTCTATGGCTACGCCTTC.

This clonotype was recorded many times. This chain connects TRBV4-3 to TRBJ2-2; 7 bases are shared with TRBD2. V was clipped by 0 bases and J by 6 bases; unmatched bases: 7. Germline CDR1 reads LGHNA; CDR2 reads YSLEER. The CDR3 runs 16 residues. CDR3 nucleotide sequence: TGCGCCAGCAGCCAAGATGGGGTAGCGGGCCCCGGGGAGCTGTTTTTT. The encoded protein is CASSQDGVAGPGELFF.

This clonotype was seen a single time. A much more abundant neighbour one base away suggests this may be a read error. The J gene is TRBJ1-4, the V gene TRBV7-8; 9 bases are shared with TRBD1. Looked up from germline, CDR1 is SGHVS and CDR2 is FQNEAQ. The CDR3 is 21 residues long. The CDR3 sequence is CASSQPFISLNSDRGNEKLSF. The CDR3 coding sequence is TGTGCCAGCAGCCAGCCTTTCATATCCCTCAACTCGGACAGGGGTAATGAAAAACTGTCTTTT. Using reference TRBV7-8 and TRBJ1-4 for the parts outside the CDR3, the full variable domain is GAGVSQSPRYKVAKRGQDVALRCDPISGHVSLFWYQQALGQGPEFLTYFQNEAQLDKSGLPSDRFFAERPEGSVSTLKIQRTQQEDSAVYLCASSQPFISLNSDRGNEKLSFGSGTQLSVL.

The chain recombines TRBV27 with TRBJ2-7; 7 bases map to TRBD1. Germline CDR1 MNHEY, CDR2 SMNVEV (reference sequence). V trimming: 3 bases; J trimming: 4 bases; junction bases outside the gene matches: 6. The CDR3 sequence is 14 residues long. The CDR3: CASSFSGTEYEQYF. The CDR3 nucleotides read TGTGCCAGCAGTTTTTCCGGGACAGAGTACGAGCAGTACTTC.

V usage is TRBV30 and J usage is TRBJ1-5, with D hard to call. Germline V gives CDR1 GTSNPN, CDR2 SVGIG (reference sequence). The V end was cut by 0 bases, the J end by 0 bases, with 9 bases between. This CDR3 contains 15 residues. The CDR3 spells CAWSVGAVSNQPQHF. The CDR3 coding sequence is TGTGCCTGGAGTGTTGGAGCGGTTAGCAATCAGCCCCAGCATTTT.

The sample holds many counts of this clonotype. The V and J genes are TRBV6-2 or TRBV6-3 and TRBJ1-1; no firm D call. The CDR3 runs 14 residues. CDR1 is MNHEY and CDR2 is SVGEGT in the germline V gene. The V and J ends lost 2 bases and 7 bases respectively, with 14 bases between them. The CDR3 region is CASSYGLGVREAFF. The CDR3 region has the DNA TGTGCCAGCAGTTACGGGTTGGGTGTACGTGAAGCTTTCTTT.